Listed below are T cell receptor beta chains from one sample, sequenced in a study of shared clonotypes between healthy human individuals. The table came from immunoSEQ multiplex PCR; TCRdb's copy has only in-frame clones and leaves some out. The table has about 450,000 clones, 70% to 80% seen once. Sequencing input: PBMCs. The receptors were gathered from a woman aged 40 to 50 in good health. Some clones in this sample may be carry-over from other donors' samples. Each CDR3 is given with its conserved first and last residue. A D gene is named only where the DNA matches it firmly. Only some rows state a clone size, as once, few, many or a class for expanded clones.

size	D	J	V	CDR3	DNA
.	TRBD1	TRBJ2-3	TRBV11-2	CASSSPPGQGLVDTQYF	TGTGCCAGCAGCTCCCCCCCAGGACAGGGCTTGGTAGATACGCAGTATTTT
.	.	TRBJ2-4	TRBV14	CASSQVGNIQYF	TGTGCCAGCAGCCAAGTGGGGAACATTCAGTACTTC
.	.	TRBJ2-7	TRBV7-9	CASSPGGGRGEQYF	TGTGCCAGCAGCCCCGGGGGCGGCCGGGGGGAGCAGTACTTC
.	.	TRBJ2-7	TRBV9	CASSRTPLYEQYF	TGTGCCAGCAGCAGGACTCCCCTCTACGAGCAGTACTTC
.	.	TRBJ2-4	TRBV7-8	CASSPRDQGNIQYF	TGTGCCAGCAGCCCCAGGGACCAAGGAAACATTCAGTACTTC
many	.	TRBJ1-2	TRBV5-6	CASENPGELRYTF	TGTGCCAGCGAAAACCCAGGCGAGTTGCGCTACACCTTC
few	TRBD1	TRBJ1-5	TRBV9	CASGEGAPYQPQHF	TGTGCCAGCGGAGAGGGGGCCCCCTATCAGCCCCAGCATTTT
.	.	TRBJ2-3	TRBV5-5	CASSLEADTSTDTQYF	TGTGCCAGCAGCTTGGAGGCAGATACTAGCACAGATACGCAGTATTTT
.	.	TRBJ2-5	TRBV5-1	CASRGQRFRRETQYF	TGCGCCTCCCGGGGTCAGCGGTTTAGGCGGGAGACCCAGTACTTC
.	.	TRBJ1-6	TRBV5-8	CASSLGRENSPLHF	TGTGCCAGCAGCTTGGGCAGGGAGAACTCACCCCTCCACTTT
.	TRBD2	TRBJ2-2	TRBV7-3	CASSTLAGANTGELFF	TGTGCCAGCAGCACCCTAGCGGGGGCAAACACCGGGGAGCTGTTTTTT
few	.	TRBJ1-1	TRBV7-5	CARSLSSAEAFF	TGTGCCAGAAGCTTATCTAGCGCGGAAGCTTTCTTT
.	TRBD1	TRBJ2-2	TRBV28	CASSQVGWDRKTGELFF	TGTGCCAGCAGTCAAGTTGGGTGGGACAGAAAGACCGGGGAGCTGTTTTTT
.	.	TRBJ2-7	TRBV9	CASSVGVGIDYEQYF	TGTGCCAGCAGCGTAGGCGTGGGAATCGACTACGAGCAGTACTTC
.	TRBD1	TRBJ2-7	TRBV28	CASSFLTGGIYEQYF	TGTGCCAGCAGTTTCCTGACAGGGGGGATCTACGAGCAGTACTTC
.	TRBD2	TRBJ2-3	TRBV2	CASSGGTSGRMHTQYF	TGTGCCAGCAGTGGCGGGACTAGCGGGAGGATGCATACGCAGTATTTT
.	TRBD2	TRBJ2-7	TRBV6-6	CASTPGLVGYEQYF	TGTGCCAGCACGCCTGGACTAGTAGGATACGAGCAGTACTTC
.	TRBD2	TRBJ2-7	TRBV27	CAAGGLSYEQYF	TGTGCCGCGGGGGGCTTGTCCTACGAGCAGTACTTC
few	TRBD1	TRBJ1-1	TRBV6-1	CASSGTGDTGAFF	TGTGCCAGCAGTGGGACAGGTGACACAGGAGCTTTCTTT
.	TRBD2	TRBJ2-1	TRBV9	CASSEGGTSGNEQFF	TGTGCCAGCAGCGAGGGGGGGACTAGCGGGAATGAGCAGTTCTTC
many	TRBD1	TRBJ1-2	TRBV19	CASRGTGLFGYTF	TGTGCCTCTAGGGGGACAGGGTTATTTGGCTACACCTTC
.	.	TRBJ2-7	TRBV27	CASSSTGLGILYF	TGTGCCAGCAGTTCCACAGGTTTGGGAATTTTGTACTTC
.	.	TRBJ1-2	TRBV7-7	CASSFFFWARQNLYGYTF	TGTGCTAGCAGCTTCTTTTTTTGGGCGCGGCAGAATTTATATGGCTACACCTTC
.	.	TRBJ2-5	TRBV18	CASSQIQGLGETQYF	TGTGCCAGCTCACAGATACAGGGATTGGGGGAGACCCAGTACTTC
.	.	TRBJ2-1	TRBV29-1	CSVEPPGLPGEQFF	TGCAGCGTTGAACCCCCTGGCCTACCGGGTGAGCAGTTCTTC
.	TRBD1	TRBJ1-6	TRBV7-9	CASSLVGTGDNSPLHF	TGTGCCAGCAGCTTAGTGGGGACAGGGGATAATTCACCCCTCCACTTT